The present T cell receptor beta chain was sequenced within a study of cytomegalovirus exposure and HLA in healthy donors. With 2 bases clipped from V and 4 bases from J, the junction kept 6 bases outside the gene matches. The CDR3 runs 15 residues. CDR1 is MNHNY, CDR2 SVGAGI, per germline (reference sequence). Primers included in the PCR were 60 Vbeta and 13 Jbeta primers. Method: immunoSEQ multiplex PCR; TCRdb's copy keeps in-frame clones and lacks some. The table has about 140,000 clones, approximately 79% seen once. Regarding the study as a whole: Prediction of most subjects' HLA-A and HLA-B alleles by TCR beta sequences was reportedly accurate. Several of the most significant clusters appeared, in a later analysis, to be linked to common viral pathogens. Earlier findings revealed that most TCR beta V segments proved productive either about 90% or about 30% of the time. According to a later analysis, most TCR beta chains associated with CMV appeared HLA-restricted.

This clone was found a few times. Its antigen is unknown. The sequence was collected from a man younger than 35 in good health and CMV-seronegative. The source material was PBMCs. The chain employs TRBV6-6 and TRBJ1-2; the match to TRBD1 covers 8 bases. CDR3 in amino acids: CASSYEGQGSYGYTF. The CDR3 nucleotides are TGTGCCAGCAGTTACGAAGGACAGGGTAGCTATGGCTACACCTTC.